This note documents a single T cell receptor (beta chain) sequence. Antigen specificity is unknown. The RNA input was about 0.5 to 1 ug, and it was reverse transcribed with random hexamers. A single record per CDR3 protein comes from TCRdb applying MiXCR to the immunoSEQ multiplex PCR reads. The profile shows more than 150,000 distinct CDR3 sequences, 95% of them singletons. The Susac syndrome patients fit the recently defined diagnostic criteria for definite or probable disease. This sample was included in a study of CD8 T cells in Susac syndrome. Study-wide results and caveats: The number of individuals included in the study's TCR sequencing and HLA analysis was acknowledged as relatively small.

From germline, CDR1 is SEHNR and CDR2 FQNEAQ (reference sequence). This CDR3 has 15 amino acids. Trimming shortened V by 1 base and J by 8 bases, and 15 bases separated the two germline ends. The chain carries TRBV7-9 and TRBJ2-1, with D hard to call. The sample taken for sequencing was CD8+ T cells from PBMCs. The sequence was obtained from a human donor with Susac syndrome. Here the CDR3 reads CASSLVDGVGDEQFF. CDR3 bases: TGTGCCAGCAGCTTAGTGGATGGGGTTGGGGATGAGCAGTTCTTC.